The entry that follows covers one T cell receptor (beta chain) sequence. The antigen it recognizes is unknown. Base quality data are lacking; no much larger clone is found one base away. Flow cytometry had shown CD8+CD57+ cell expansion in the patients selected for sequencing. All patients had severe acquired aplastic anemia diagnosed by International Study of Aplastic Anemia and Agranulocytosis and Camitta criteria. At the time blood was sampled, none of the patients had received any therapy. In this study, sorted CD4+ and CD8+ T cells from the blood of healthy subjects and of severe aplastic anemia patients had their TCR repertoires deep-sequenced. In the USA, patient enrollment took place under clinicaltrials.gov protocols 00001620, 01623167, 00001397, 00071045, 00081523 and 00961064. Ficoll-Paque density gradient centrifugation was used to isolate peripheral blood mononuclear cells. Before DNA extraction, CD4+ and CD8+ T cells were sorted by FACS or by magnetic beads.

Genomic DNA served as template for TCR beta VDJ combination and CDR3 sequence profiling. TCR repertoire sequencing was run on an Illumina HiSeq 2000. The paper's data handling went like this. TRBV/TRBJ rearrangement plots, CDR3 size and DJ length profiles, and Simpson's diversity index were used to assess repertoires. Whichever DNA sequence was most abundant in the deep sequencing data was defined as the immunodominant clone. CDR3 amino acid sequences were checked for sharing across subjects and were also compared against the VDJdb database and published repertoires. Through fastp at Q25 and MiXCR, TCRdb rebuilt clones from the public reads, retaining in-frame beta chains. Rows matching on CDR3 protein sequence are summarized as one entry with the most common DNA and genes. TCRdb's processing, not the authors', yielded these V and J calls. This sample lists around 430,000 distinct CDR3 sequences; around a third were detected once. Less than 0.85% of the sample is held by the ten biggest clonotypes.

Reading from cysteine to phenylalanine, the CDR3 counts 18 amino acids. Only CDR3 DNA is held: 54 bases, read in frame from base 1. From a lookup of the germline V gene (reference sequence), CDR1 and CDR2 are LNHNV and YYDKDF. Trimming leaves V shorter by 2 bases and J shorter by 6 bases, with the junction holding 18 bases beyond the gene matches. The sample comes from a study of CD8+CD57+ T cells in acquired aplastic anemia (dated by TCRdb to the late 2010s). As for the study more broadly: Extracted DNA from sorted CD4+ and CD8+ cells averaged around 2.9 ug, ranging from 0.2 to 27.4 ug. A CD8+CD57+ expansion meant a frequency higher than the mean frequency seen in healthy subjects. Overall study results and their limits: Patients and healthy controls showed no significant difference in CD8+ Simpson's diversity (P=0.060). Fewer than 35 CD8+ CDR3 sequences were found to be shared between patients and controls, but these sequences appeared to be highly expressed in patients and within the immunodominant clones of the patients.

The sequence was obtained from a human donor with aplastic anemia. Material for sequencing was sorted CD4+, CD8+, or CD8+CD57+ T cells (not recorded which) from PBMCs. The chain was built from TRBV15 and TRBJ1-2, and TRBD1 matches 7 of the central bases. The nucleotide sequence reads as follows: TGTGCCACCAGCAGAATCGAACAGGGGAGGGTAGGTCTACATGGCTACACCTTC. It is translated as CATSRIEQGRVGLHGYTF. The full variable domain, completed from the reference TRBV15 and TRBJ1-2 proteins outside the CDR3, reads DAMVIQNPRYQVTQFGKPVTLSCSQTLNHNVMYWYQQKSSQAPKLLFHYYDKDFNNEADTPDNFQSRRPNTSFCFLDIRSPGLGDTAMYLCATSRIEQGRVGLHGYTFGSGTRLTVV.